One sample yielded the 8 T cell receptor beta chains listed below, sequenced in a study of OX40 agonist ivuxolimab in advanced cancers. Receptor amplification or capture employed the immunoSEQ multiplex PCR assay. Held by TCRdb, this immuneACCESS table contains in-frame sequences only and omits some clones. Under half of the omission traces to an unresolved V gene where checked; the cause of the rest is unknown. The sample table shows around 26,000 clones, and approximately 80% are seen once. The ten largest clonotypes hold around 14% of the sample. The source was CD4+ or CD8+ T cells sorted from blood, collected in a trial of the OX40 agonist ivuxolimab. The receptors here all came from an adult with an advanced solid tumor such as melanoma, head and neck, liver or kidney cancer.

This clone was found once. The chain employs TRBV10-3 and TRBJ2-2, with D uncertain. The V gene's germline CDR1 is ENHRY and CDR2 SYGVKD. The length of the CDR3 is 13 residues. V lost 3 bases, J lost 0 bases, and 2 bases lay in between. The CDR3 DNA is TGTGCCATCAGTGAAGCGAACACCGGGGAGCTGTTTTTT. Its protein product is CAISEANTGELFF.

The table lists this clone with a count of one. The DNA of the CDR3 is TGTGCCAGCAGCCCGCTGGCAGGCTGGAGCACAGATACGCAGTATTTT. Amino acids: CASSPLAGWSTDTQYF. This rearrangement joins TRBV5-4 to TRBJ2-3, with no clear D. Trimming left V 4 bases short and J 0 bases short, with 15 bases between. The germline CDR1 and CDR2 sequences are SGHNT and YYREEE (reference sequence). The CDR3 is made up of 16 amino acids.

V and J are TRBV6-6 and TRBJ1-6; no reliable D call. The germline V and J ends were trimmed by 5 bases and 7 bases, with 12 bases remaining between them. CDR3 length equals 14 residues. The germline gives CDR1 MNHNY, CDR2 SVGAGI (reference sequence). CDR3 sequence reads: CASSDRVYNSPLHF. The CDR3 DNA follows: TGTGCCAGCAGTGACCGAGTTTACAATTCACCCCTCCACTTT.

This clone was counted a few times. The V call is TRBV4-1, the J call TRBJ1-2; TRBD1 might be the D (6 bases). Germline CDR1 reads MGHRA; CDR2 reads YSYEKL. This CDR3 is built from 15 residues. The V and J ends lost 5 bases and 0 bases respectively, with 13 bases between them. CDR3 nucleotides: TGCGCCAGCAGCAGTGGGGACATTGCTAACTATGGCTACACCTTC. It specifies CASSSGDIANYGYTF.

V usage is TRBV5-1 and J usage is TRBJ2-3, with 10 bases that match TRBD2. J gave up 3 bases and V 0 bases, and 10 bases lay outside the gene matches. Germline V gene sequence: CDR1 SGHRS, CDR2 YFSETQ. The CDR3 runs to 18 residues. The CDR3 loop is CASSLAVGAGGPTDTQYF. For the CDR3, the DNA is TGCGCCAGCAGCTTGGCGGTAGGAGCGGGGGGGCCAACAGATACGCAGTATTTT.

The V and J genes are TRBV19 and TRBJ2-2; D might be TRBD1 (5 bases). V lost 8 bases, J lost 3 bases, and 19 bases lay in between. The germline V gene has CDR1 LNHDA and CDR2 SQIVND (reference sequence). The CDR3 length is 16 residues. DNA of the CDR3: TGTGCCAGTCTAGGTCCAGGGTATTACCACACCGGGGAGCTGTTTTTT. Translating it yields CASLGPGYYHTGELFF.

The rearrangement links TRBV5-4 to TRBJ2-1, with TRBD2 identical over 11 bases. CDR3 length: 15 amino acids. Per germline, CDR1 SGHNT and CDR2 YYREEE (reference sequence). The J segment lost 8 bases and the V segment lost 4 bases, leaving 8 bases of the junction unmatched. CDR3 amino acids: CASSSLAGGFDEQFF. CDR3 DNA sequence: TGTGCCAGCAGCAGTCTAGCGGGGGGTTTTGATGAGCAGTTCTTC.

The gene calls are TRBV2 and TRBJ1-4; no clear D. The germline V gene has CDR1 SNHLY and CDR2 FYNNEI. The ends were cut back, 6 bases at V and 3 bases at J, with 11 bases in the middle. This CDR3 has 14 amino acids. In DNA, the CDR3 is TGTGCCAGCAGCAGGAGGGCAGCTAATGAAAAACTGTTTTTT. Residues: CASSRRAANEKLFF.